A single sample gave rise to the 13 T cell receptor beta chains below, sequenced in a study of blood T cell repertoires in COVID-19. The repertoire was sequenced with immunoSEQ multiplex PCR; TCRdb's copy has only in-frame clones and lacks some. The data contain more than 300,000 clones, roughly 90% of them seen just once; the ten biggest clones take up roughly 3.6%. The sample comprised PBMCs or T cells enriched from blood (not recorded which). The origin of the receptors is a young woman who had been exposed to COVID-19.

The chain couples TRBV7-2 to TRBJ1-2, with TRBD1 matching over 11 bases. CDR1 is SGHTA and CDR2 is FQGNSA in the germline V gene. The V segment lost 4 bases and the J segment 4 bases; nucleotides outside the gene matches: 5. The CDR3 has 15 residues. As DNA, the CDR3 is TGTGCCAGCAGCTGGACAGGGGGCAGTTTCTATGGCTACACCTTC. It translates to CASSWTGGSFYGYTF.

The chain carries TRBV7-9 and TRBJ1-2; TRBD1 matches 9 bases. Germline-derived CDR1 and CDR2 are SEHNR and FQNEAQ (reference sequence). This CDR3 has 17 amino acids. V lost 5 bases to trimming and J lost 5 bases; unmatched junction nucleotides: 15. The CDR3 region is CASSGWDRERDLYGYTF. The CDR3 coding sequence is TGTGCCAGCAGCGGATGGGACAGGGAGAGGGACCTTTATGGCTACACCTTC.

V is TRBV7-9 and J is TRBJ2-1; 8 nucleotides line up with TRBD2. CDR1 is SEHNR, CDR2 FQNEAQ, per germline (reference sequence). The CDR3 is made up of 14 amino acids. The trim removed 2 bases at V and 6 bases at J, leaving 3 bases unmatched. The CDR3 DNA reads as TGTGCCAGCAGCTTACGGGGGGGCCTCAATGAGCAGTTCTTC. Its protein is CASSLRGGLNEQFF.

The chain carries TRBV5-6 and TRBJ2-7; 11 nucleotides line up with TRBD2. Looked up from germline, CDR1 is SGHDT and CDR2 is YYEEEE. The V gene end was trimmed by 2 bases and the J gene end by 3 bases; junction bases not matched to a gene: 7. This CDR3 contains 16 residues. As DNA, the CDR3 is TGTGCCAGCAGCTTAGATACTAGCGGGGGCCTCTACGAGCAGTACTTC. Translation gives CASSLDTSGGLYEQYF.

The chain has TRBV7-9 and TRBJ1-3; D remains ambiguous. The germline CDR1 and CDR2 sequences are SEHNR and FQNEAQ (reference sequence). The CDR3 loop spans 15 amino acids. Trimming pared 2 bases from V and 0 bases from J, leaving 8 bases between. The CDR3 reads CASSLTRNSGNTIYF. The CDR3 nucleotides read TGTGCCAGCAGCTTAACCAGGAACTCTGGAAACACCATATATTTT.

The V and J genes are TRBV7-9 and TRBJ1-5, with TRBD1 matching 9 bases. Germline lookup yields CDR1 SEHNR and CDR2 FQNEAQ (reference sequence). The V segment lost 5 bases and the J segment 7 bases; nucleotides outside the gene matches: 3. This CDR3 is 13 amino acids long. The CDR3 sequence: CASSADRGQPQHF. The DNA of the CDR3 is TGTGCCAGCAGCGCGGACAGGGGACAGCCCCAGCATTTT.

The V call is TRBV30, the J call TRBJ2-1; possibly TRBD2 for D (5 bases). CDR3 length: 12 amino acids. Trimming took 1 base from V and 6 from J, leaving 7 bases between them. The V gene's germline CDR1 is GTSNPN and CDR2 SVGIG (reference sequence). The CDR3 nucleotides are TGTGCCTGGAGTGCCGGGATCAATGAGCAGTTCTTC. Translation: CAWSAGINEQFF. The whole variable domain, filled in from reference TRBV30 and TRBJ2-1, reads SQTIHQWPATLVQPVGSPLSLECTVEGTSNPNLYWYRQAAGRGLQLLFYSVGIGQISSEVPQNLSASRPQDRQFILSSKKLLLSDSGFYLCAWSAGINEQFFGPGTRLTVL.

The rearrangement links TRBV10-3 to TRBJ1-1, with D tentatively TRBD1 (6 bases). Per the germline V gene, CDR1 is ENHRY and CDR2 is SYGVKD. Trimming removed 0 bases from V and 9 bases from J, with 11 bases in between. The CDR3 runs to 13 residues. In DNA, the CDR3 is TGTGCCATCAGTGAGTCCGGGACACCTAAAGCTTTCTTT. This gives the protein CAISESGTPKAFF.

A word on this clone: The sample contains more than one DNA sequence encoding this CDR3. The chain recombines TRBV29-1 with TRBJ1-2; D may be TRBD1 (6 bases). V dropped 4 bases and J dropped 3 bases, with 6 bases sitting between them. The CDR3 totals 11 residues. Germline values: CDR1 SQVTM, CDR2 ANQGSEA. CDR3 region: CSVGQDYGYTF. The CDR3 DNA follows: TGCAGCGTTGGACAGGACTATGGCTACACCTTC.

The J gene is TRBJ1-3, the V gene TRBV18, with unresolved D. CDR1 and CDR2 from the germline V gene are KGHSH and LQKENI. The CDR3 extends over 15 amino acids. V was trimmed by 1 base and J by 2 bases, leaving 9 bases between them. This chain's CDR3 is CASSPLGEAGNTIYF. DNA for the CDR3: TGTGCCAGCTCACCACTGGGAGAAGCTGGAAACACCATATATTTT.

The chain uses TRBV3-1 (or the pseudogene TRBV3-2) and TRBJ1-2, with D unresolved. V was trimmed by 0 bases and J by 3 bases, leaving 5 bases between them. The germline CDR1 and CDR2 sequences are LGHDT and YNNKEL (reference sequence). The CDR3 sequence is 13 residues long. CDR3 protein: CASSQDLYYGYTF. The CDR3 DNA is TGTGCCAGCAGCCAAGATCTTTACTATGGCTACACCTTC.

This rearrangement joins TRBV5-5 to TRBJ1-2; D is ambiguous. The CDR3 is made up of 13 amino acids. Germline V gene data show CDR1 as SGHKS and CDR2 as YYEKEE (reference sequence). V was trimmed by 1 base and J by 4 bases, leaving 8 bases between them. CDR3 bases: TGTGCCAGCAGCTTGATGTCTCTCTATGGCTACACCTTC. It translates to CASSLMSLYGYTF.

The CDR3 protein is CASSLYPPGTGGNTGELFF. DNA of the CDR3: TGCGCCAGCAGCTTGTACCCCCCCGGGACAGGGGGCAATACCGGGGAGCTGTTTTTT. The chain recombines TRBV5-1 with TRBJ2-2; 12 positions match TRBD1. Trimming at V came to 1 base and at J to 5 bases, leaving 12 bases not matched to a gene. Germline CDR1 and CDR2: SGHRS and YFSETQ. The CDR3 covers 19 residues.